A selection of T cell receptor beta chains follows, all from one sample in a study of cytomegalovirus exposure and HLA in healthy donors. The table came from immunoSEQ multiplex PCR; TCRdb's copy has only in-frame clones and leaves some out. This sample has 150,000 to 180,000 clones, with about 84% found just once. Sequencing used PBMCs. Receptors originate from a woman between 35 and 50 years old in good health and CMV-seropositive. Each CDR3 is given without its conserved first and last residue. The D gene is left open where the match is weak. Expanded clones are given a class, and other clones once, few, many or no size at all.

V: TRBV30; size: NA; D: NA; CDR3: AWSRDMSGANVLT
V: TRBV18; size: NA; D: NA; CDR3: ASSYLRGADTQY
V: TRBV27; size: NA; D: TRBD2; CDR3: ASSGWTSGKYEQY
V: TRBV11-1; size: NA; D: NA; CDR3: ASSKGRPNTGELF
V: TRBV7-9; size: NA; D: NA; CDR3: ASSLKRENTGELF
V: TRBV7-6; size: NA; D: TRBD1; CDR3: ASSSSGVGFRGPGANVLT
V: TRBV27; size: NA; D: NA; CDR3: ASSLKWTGAYEQY
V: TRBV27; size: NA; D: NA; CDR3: ASRKFPAYEQY
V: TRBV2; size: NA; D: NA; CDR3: ASRHDRSEQF
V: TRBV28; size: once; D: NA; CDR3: ASSSGGSGETQY
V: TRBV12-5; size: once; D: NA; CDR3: ASGSAFQGYNEQF
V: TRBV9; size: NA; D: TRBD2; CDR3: ASSSRGAGEETQY
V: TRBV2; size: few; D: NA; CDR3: ASSKTGASTDTQY
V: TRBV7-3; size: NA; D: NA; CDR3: ASSAGRQTSGANVLT
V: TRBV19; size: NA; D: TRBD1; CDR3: ASSIGTGPRSYEQY
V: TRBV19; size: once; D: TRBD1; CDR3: ASSPRTGRNTEAF
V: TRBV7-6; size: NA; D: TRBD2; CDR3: ASSLTGGPISGELF
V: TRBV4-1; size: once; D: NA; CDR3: ASSQEGFLTYEQY
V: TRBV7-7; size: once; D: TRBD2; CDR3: ASSQLAGEVDTQY
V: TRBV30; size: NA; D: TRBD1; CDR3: APYRDSSSGANVLT
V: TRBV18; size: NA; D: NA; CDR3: ASSQQRNTEAF
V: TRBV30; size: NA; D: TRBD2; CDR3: AWSVASGYEQY
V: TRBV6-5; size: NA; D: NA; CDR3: ASSFRDSKQF
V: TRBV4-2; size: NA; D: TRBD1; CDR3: ASSHGDRVNTEAF
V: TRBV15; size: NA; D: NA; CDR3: ATQRAPNEQF
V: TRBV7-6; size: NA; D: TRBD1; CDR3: ASSMGQGSYHEQY
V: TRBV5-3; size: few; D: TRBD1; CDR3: ARSSGQVHSYEQY
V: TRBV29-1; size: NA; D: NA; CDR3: SVETGIETQY
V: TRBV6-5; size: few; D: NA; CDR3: ASSVQGGELF
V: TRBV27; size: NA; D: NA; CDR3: ASSLSRGSYEQY
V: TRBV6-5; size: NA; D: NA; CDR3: ASSSQGLWGYT
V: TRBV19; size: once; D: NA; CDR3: ASSIVAWRGAF
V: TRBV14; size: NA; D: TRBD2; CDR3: ASSQATSGRSEQY
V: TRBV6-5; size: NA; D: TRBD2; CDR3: ASSYVSGRGPGELF
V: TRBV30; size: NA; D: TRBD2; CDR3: AWKLLAVNTGELF
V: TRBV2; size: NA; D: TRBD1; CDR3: ASSQTGGTDTQY
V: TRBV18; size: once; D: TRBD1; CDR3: ASSPPGQGSEQY
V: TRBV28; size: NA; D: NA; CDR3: ASTLALQLGNQPQH
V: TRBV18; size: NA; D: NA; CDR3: ASSPNGHKNIQY
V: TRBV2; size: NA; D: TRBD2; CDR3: ASIVTSGSGANVLT
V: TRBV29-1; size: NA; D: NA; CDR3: SAEGGYTDTQY
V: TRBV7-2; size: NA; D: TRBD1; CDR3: ASSLDRGIADTQY
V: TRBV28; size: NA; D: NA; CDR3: ASSPSGVLEQY
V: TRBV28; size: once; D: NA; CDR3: ASSQEGGAPYEQY
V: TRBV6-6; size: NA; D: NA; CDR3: ASSTDGYEQY
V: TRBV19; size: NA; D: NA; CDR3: ASSIAGSIYNEQF
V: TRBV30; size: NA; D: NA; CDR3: AWILGGPGQGNGYT
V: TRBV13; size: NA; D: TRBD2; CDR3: ASSPQGLADYNEQF
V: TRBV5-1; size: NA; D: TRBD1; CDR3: ASSLAFDRERYGYT
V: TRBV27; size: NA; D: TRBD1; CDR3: ASSGGTGYQPQH
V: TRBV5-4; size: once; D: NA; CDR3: ASSLEAHIHEQY
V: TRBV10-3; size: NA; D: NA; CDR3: ATTRGQPNEQF
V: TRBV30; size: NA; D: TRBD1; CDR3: AWARAGGKTGPEAF
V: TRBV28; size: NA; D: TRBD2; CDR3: ATDRRGAGPDTQY
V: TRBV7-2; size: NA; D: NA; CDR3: ASSYLRRSNEQF
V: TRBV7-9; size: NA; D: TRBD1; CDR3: ASSPTGQGNSPLH
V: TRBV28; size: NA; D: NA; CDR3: ASSLRGAWGNQPQH
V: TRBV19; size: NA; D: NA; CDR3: ASSIGGGTEAF
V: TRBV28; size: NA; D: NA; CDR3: ASSFGGAGPYGYT
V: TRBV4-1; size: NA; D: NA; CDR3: ASSQDRGKDTQY